The 5 T cell receptor beta chains presented below share a single source sample, sequenced in a study of STAT5B mutations in CD4+ large granular lymphocyte leukemia. The protocol was immunoSEQ multiplex PCR, while the TCRdb copy is restricted to in-frame clones and leaves out a portion. This sample has about 30,000 clones, with 65% to 80% found just once. What was sequenced was CD4+ T cells from blood buffy coats. Source of these receptors: a human donor in good health.

J is TRBJ2-1 and V is TRBV14; the match to TRBD2 covers 7 bases. Germline assignment: CDR1 SGHDN and CDR2 FVKESK. This CDR3 is built from 17 residues. Germline trimming cut 3 bases from V and 9 bases from J; bases unmatched to any gene: 17. CDR3: CASSHPRVRAGVGEQFF. CDR3 DNA sequence: TGTGCCAGCAGCCACCCCAGGGTGAGGGCGGGAGTTGGTGAGCAGTTCTTC.

As DNA, the CDR3 is TGTGCCAGCAGCTTAGATGGCAGGAATAGCAATCAGCCCCAGCATTTT. Protein: CASSLDGRNSNQPQHF. J is TRBJ1-5 and V is TRBV7-9; D gene ambiguous. Germline CDR1 SEHNR, CDR2 FQNEAQ (reference sequence). This CDR3 contains 16 residues. V shed 1 base and J shed 0 bases, with 10 bases lying between them.

The V call is TRBV6-5, the J call TRBJ2-3, with 10 bases aligning to TRBD1. Germline V gene lookup returns CDR1 MNHEY and CDR2 SVGAGI. V dropped 6 bases and J dropped 1; count of bases not matched to a gene: 1. The CDR3 totals 14 residues. CDR3 in amino acids: CASRGTGGTDTQYF. The CDR3 DNA follows: TGTGCCAGCAGAGGGACAGGGGGCACAGATACGCAGTATTTT.

The rearrangement links TRBV6-1 to TRBJ2-1; perhaps TRBD1 as D (6 bases). Trimming stripped 7 bases from V and 4 bases from J, with 17 bases between. This CDR3 comprises 15 residues. Germline CDR1 MNHNS, CDR2 SASEGT. The CDR3 sequence is CASIPDRGIYNEQFF. Written as DNA, the CDR3 is TGTGCCAGCATCCCGGACAGAGGGATTTACAATGAGCAGTTCTTC.

This sequence joins TRBV2 and TRBJ2-3; TRBD2 agrees at 13 bases. Germline V gene sequence: CDR1 SNHLY, CDR2 FYNNEI. V was pared by 9 bases and J by 9 bases, with 6 bases of the junction left unmatched. This CDR3 is built from 13 residues. This CDR3 reads CASQTSGGTTQYF. The CDR3 DNA sequence: TGTGCCAGTCAGACTAGCGGGGGGACAACGCAGTATTTT.